The text below deals with one T cell receptor beta chain. No antigen is known for it. The entry originates in a study of cytomegalovirus exposure and HLA in healthy donors. Overall study findings and caveats: No immune exposure information besides CMV serostatus was available.

The V gene lost 6 bases and the J gene lost 2 bases, with 16 bases spanning the gap. The CDR3 is 14 residues long. The germline gives CDR1 SQVTM, CDR2 ANQGSEA. PCR used 60 Vbeta primers and 13 Jbeta primers. Methods used by the authors: Unique TCR beta chains totaled some 80 million in a later count, with approximately 10 million of them shared. Produced via immunoSEQ multiplex PCR; TCRdb's table is partial and in-frame only. Clonal size and the V and J genes are those of that table, whereas D and trimming came from the DNA. The profile covers some 130,000 clones, with more than 65% appearing a single time and approximately 4.5% taken by the ten largest.

The sequenced sample consisted of PBMCs. This clonotype originated in a male donor in good health and CMV-seropositive. The chain is built from TRBV29-1 and TRBJ2-5, with D tentatively TRBD1 (6 bases). The CDR3 DNA sequence: TGCAGCGTGGATTACGGACAGTTACAAGAGACCCAGTACTTC. The encoded protein is CSVDYGQLQETQYF.